This paragraph covers one T cell receptor beta chain sequence. Its antigen is unknown. TCRdb redid the calling of the RT-PCR reads with MiXCR, one entry per CDR3 protein. The sample shows over 450,000 distinct CDR3 sequences, over 10% of them seen only once. Trimming took 2 bases from V and 6 from J, leaving 14 bases between them. This CDR3 has 15 amino acids. Germline CDR1 is SGHAT and CDR2 is FQNNGV. This sample was taken from a study of response to subunit inactivated influenza vaccine. Points from the study as a whole: Only a handful of new T cells, the authors suggested, are recruited with each seasonal influenza vaccination.

The gene calls are TRBV11-2 and TRBJ1-5; D call uncertain. The clonotype was recovered from a middle-aged man who received an inactivated influenza vaccine. The sample here was PBMCs from blood, taken roughly 6 weeks after vaccination. CDR3 in DNA: TGTGCCAGCAGCTTATCCCCCGTAACGATTCAGCCCCAGCATTTT. The encoded protein is CASSLSPVTIQPQHF.